This is a list of T cell receptor beta chains from one sample in a study of OX40 agonist ivuxolimab in advanced cancers. Only in-frame clones appear in the TCRdb table, and some are missing; sequencing was by immunoSEQ multiplex PCR. Here the sample spans 65,000 to 75,000 clones, 75% to 85% being singletons. The material sequenced was CD4+ or CD8+ T cells sorted from blood, taken in a trial of the OX40 agonist ivuxolimab. The receptors were sampled from an adult with an advanced solid tumor such as melanoma, head and neck, liver or kidney cancer. CDR3s include the opening cysteine and the closing phenylalanine or tryptophan. A D gene is named only where the DNA matches it firmly. Clone size appears in some rows only: once, few, many, or a class for an expanded clone.

D gene	J gene	clone size	V gene	CDR3 protein	CDR3 DNA
.	TRBJ2-7	few	TRBV7-8	CASSLLGYEQYF	TGTGCCAGCAGCTTATTGGGCTACGAGCAGTACTTC
.	TRBJ2-2	.	TRBV5-4	CASSLGGKSTGELFF	TGTGCCAGCAGCCTGGGAGGCAAAAGCACCGGGGAGCTGTTTTTT
.	TRBJ1-1	once	TRBV14	CASSQARVPNTEAFF	TGTGCCAGCAGCCAAGCCAGGGTCCCGAACACTGAAGCTTTCTTT
.	TRBJ1-2	.	TRBV29-1	CSVEHSTYGYTF	TGCAGCGTTGAGCACAGCACCTATGGCTACACCTTC
TRBD2	TRBJ2-7	.	TRBV30	CACRGLTRGQQYF	TGTGCCTGTAGGGGACTAACCCGTGGCCAGCAGTACTTC
.	TRBJ1-1	few	TRBV7-2	CASSLTLNTEAFF	TGTGCCAGCAGCTTGACACTGAACACTGAAGCTTTCTTT
.	TRBJ1-6	.	TRBV6-5	CASSYRRDNSPLHF	TGTGCCAGCAGTTACAGGCGTGATAATTCACCCCTCCACTTT
.	TRBJ1-2	.	TRBV5-4	CASSGPLGPRGYGYTF	TGTGCCAGCAGCGGACCCCTGGGCCCCCGGGGCTATGGCTACACCTTC
TRBD2	TRBJ2-3	.	TRBV7-3	CASSEPGLAGSTDTQYF	TGTGCCAGCAGCGAGCCGGGACTAGCGGGAAGCACAGATACGCAGTATTTT
TRBD1	TRBJ1-1	.	TRBV28	CASRPRDRVRTEAFF	TGTGCCAGCAGACCTCGAGACAGGGTAAGAACTGAAGCTTTCTTT
TRBD1	TRBJ1-2	.	TRBV2	CASGQGGAGGYTF	TGTGCCAGCGGACAGGGGGGTGCTGGTGGCTACACCTTC
.	TRBJ2-5	.	TRBV29-1	CSVEGGHQETQYF	TGCAGCGTTGAAGGGGGGCACCAAGAGACCCAGTACTTC
TRBD1	TRBJ1-2	few	TRBV30	CAVGQGERYGYTF	TGTGCCGTGGGACAGGGGGAACGGTATGGCTACACCTTC
.	TRBJ2-2	few	TRBV2	CASSWGVNTGELFF	TGTGCCAGCAGCTGGGGGGTGAACACCGGGGAGCTGTTTTTT
.	TRBJ1-4	once	TRBV5-1	CASSLGVRPLATNEKLFF	TGCGCCAGCAGCTTGGGGGTCAGACCTCTTGCAACTAATGAAAAACTGTTTTTT
.	TRBJ2-3	few	TRBV7-9	CASCRWGRESTDTQYF	TGTGCCAGCTGTCGGTGGGGGCGGGAGAGCACAGATACGCAGTATTTT
.	TRBJ1-4	.	TRBV6-1	CASKEGGYGNEKLFF	TGTGCCAGCAAAGAGGGGGGATATGGTAATGAAAAACTGTTTTTT
TRBD2	TRBJ2-7	once	TRBV28	CASRTSGSSYEQYF	TGTGCCAGCAGGACTAGCGGGAGCTCCTACGAGCAGTACTTC
TRBD1	TRBJ2-2	.	TRBV2	CASSEQGAFTGELFF	TGTGCCAGCAGTGAACAGGGGGCGTTCACCGGGGAGCTGTTTTTT
.	TRBJ2-7	.	TRBV11-2	CASSPEGRSYEQYF	TGTGCCAGCAGCCCGGAGGGGAGATCCTACGAGCAGTACTTC